This T cell receptor (beta chain) was sequenced in a study of identical twins. Study-level points and caveats: Out-of-frame alpha sequences common to twins were enriched for low generation probability. Memory repertoires lacked the insertion deficit that abundant cord blood beta clonotypes showed.

Every one of the donors was a healthy Caucasian. Germline V gene lookup returns CDR1 SGHVS and CDR2 FQNEAQ. The CDR3 runs to 16 residues. The V gene lost 4 bases and the J gene lost 0 bases, with 15 bases spanning the gap. Each CDR3 protein gets one entry after TCRdb re-called the 5' RACE reads with MiXCR. The sample consists of about 240,000 distinct CDR3 sequences, over 9.5% of them appearing once. This clonotype was observed a few times. Its target is unknown. The sample was also reused in another study, on yellow fever vaccine responses in identical twins.

This chain joins TRBV7-8 and TRBJ2-5, with D possibly matching TRBD2 (6 bases). The receptor's source is a woman between 18 and 30 years old in good health. What was sequenced was memory (CD45RO+) T cells sorted from blood. In DNA, the CDR3 is TGTGCCAGCAGCTCCACGCGGGGTCTGTACCAAGAGACCCAGTACTTC. Encoded protein: CASSSTRGLYQETQYF.